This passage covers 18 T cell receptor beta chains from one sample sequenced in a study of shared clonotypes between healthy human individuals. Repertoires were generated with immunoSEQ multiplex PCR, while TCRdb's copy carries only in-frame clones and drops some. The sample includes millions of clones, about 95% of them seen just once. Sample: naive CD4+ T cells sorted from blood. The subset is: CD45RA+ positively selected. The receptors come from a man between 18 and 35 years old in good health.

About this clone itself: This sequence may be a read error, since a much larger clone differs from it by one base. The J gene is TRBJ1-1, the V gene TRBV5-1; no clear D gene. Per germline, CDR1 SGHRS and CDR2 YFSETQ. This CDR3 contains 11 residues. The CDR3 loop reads CASSTGSEVFF. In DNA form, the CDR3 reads TGCGCCAGCTCCACGGGGTCTGAAGTTTTCTTT. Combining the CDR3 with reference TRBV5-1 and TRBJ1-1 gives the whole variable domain KAGVTQTPRYLIKTRGQQVTLSCSPISGHRSVSWYQQTPGQGLQFLFEYFSETQRNKGNFPGRFSGRQFSNSRSEMNVSTLELGDSALYLCASSTGSEVFFGQGTRLTVV.

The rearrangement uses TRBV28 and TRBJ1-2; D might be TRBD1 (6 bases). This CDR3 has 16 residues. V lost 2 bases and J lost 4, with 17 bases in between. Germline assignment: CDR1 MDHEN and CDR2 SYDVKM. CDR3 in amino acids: CASSLNRAGAGYGYTF. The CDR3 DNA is TGTGCCAGCAGTTTAAATAGAGCGGGGGCTGGCTATGGCTACACCTTC.

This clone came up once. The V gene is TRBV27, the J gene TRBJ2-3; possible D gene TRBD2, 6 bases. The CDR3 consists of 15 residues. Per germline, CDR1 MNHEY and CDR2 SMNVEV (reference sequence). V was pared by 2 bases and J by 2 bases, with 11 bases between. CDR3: CASSLNSGPTDTQYF. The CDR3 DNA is TGTGCCAGCAGTTTAAATAGCGGACCCACAGATACGCAGTATTTT.

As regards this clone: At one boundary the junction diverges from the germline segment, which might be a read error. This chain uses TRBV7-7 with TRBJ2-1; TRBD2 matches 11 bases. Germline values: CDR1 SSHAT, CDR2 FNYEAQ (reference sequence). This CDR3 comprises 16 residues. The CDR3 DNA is TGTGCTAGCAGCTCCTCACCTAGCGGGGGGATCAATGAGCAGTTCTTC. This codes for CASSSSPSGGINEQFF.

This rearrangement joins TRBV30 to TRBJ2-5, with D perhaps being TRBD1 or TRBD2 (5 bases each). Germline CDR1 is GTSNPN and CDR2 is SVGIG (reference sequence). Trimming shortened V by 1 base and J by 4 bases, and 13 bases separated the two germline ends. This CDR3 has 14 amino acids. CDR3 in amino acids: CAWSDTGTVETQYF. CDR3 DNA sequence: TGTGCCTGGAGTGACACGGGGACGGTAGAGACCCAGTACTTC.

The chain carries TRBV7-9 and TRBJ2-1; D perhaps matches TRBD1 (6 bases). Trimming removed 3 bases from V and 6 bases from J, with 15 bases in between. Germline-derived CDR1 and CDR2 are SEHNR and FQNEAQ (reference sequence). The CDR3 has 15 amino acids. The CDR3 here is CASSLGHPTRNEQFF. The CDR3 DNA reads TGTGCCAGCAGCTTGGGACACCCAACGCGCAATGAGCAGTTCTTC.

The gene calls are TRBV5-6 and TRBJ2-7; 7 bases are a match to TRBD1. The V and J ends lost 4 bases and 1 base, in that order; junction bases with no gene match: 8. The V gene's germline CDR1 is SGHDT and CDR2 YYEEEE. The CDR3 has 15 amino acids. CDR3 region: CASSLPTGLSYEQYF. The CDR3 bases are TGTGCCAGCAGCCTCCCGACAGGGTTATCCTACGAGCAGTACTTC.

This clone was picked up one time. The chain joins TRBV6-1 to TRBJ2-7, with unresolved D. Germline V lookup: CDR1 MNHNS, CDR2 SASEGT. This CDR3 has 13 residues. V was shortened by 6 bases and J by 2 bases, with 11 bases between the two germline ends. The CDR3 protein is CASRPGGTYEQYF. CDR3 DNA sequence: TGTGCCAGCAGGCCGGGCGGAACCTACGAGCAGTACTTC.

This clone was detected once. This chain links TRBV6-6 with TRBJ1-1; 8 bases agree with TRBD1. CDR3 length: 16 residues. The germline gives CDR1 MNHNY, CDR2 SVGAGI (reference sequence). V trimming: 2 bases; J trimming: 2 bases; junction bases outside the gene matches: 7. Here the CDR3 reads CASSYRTGRDNTEAFF. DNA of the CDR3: TGTGCCAGCAGTTACCGGACAGGGCGGGATAACACTGAAGCTTTCTTT.

The CDR3 DNA reads as TGTGCCAGCTCACCACCGGGGGACAACCACTACAATGAGCAGTTCTTC. Protein: CASSPPGDNHYNEQFF. The rearrangement joins TRBV18 to TRBJ2-1, with a tentative D call TRBD1 (6 bases). The CDR3 has 16 amino acids. Trimming cost V 0 bases and J 3 bases, with 12 bases left between them. Germline V lookup: CDR1 KGHSH, CDR2 LQKENI.

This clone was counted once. This chain's CDR3 is CASSSPHHNTGELFF. CDR3 nucleotides: TGTGCCAGCAGTAGCCCCCACCACAACACCGGGGAGCTGTTTTTT. The V gene is TRBV6-5, the J gene TRBJ2-2; D is unclear. Germline CDR1 MNHEY, CDR2 SVGAGI. The CDR3 is made up of 15 amino acids. Trimming took off 5 bases at V and 2 bases at J, with 12 bases between the two ends.

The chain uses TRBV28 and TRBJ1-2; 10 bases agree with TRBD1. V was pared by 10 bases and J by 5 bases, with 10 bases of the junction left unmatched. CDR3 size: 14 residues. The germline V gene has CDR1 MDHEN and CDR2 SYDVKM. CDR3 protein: CATQETGGLYGYTF. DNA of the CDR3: TGTGCCACCCAGGAGACAGGGGGCCTTTATGGCTACACCTTC.

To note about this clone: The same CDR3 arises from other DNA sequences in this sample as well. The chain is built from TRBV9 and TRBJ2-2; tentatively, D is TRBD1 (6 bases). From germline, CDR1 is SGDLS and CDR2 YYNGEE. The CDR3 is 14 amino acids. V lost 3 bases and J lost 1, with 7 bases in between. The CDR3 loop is CASSARGNTGELFF. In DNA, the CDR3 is TGTGCCAGCAGCGCCAGGGGGAACACCGGGGAGCTGTTTTTT.

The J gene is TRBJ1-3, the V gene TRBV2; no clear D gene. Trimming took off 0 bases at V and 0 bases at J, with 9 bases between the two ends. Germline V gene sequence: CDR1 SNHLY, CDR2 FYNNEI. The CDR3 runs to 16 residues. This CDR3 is CASSEARGSSGNTIYF. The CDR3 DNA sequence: TGTGCCAGCAGTGAAGCGCGGGGTAGCTCTGGAAACACCATATATTTT.

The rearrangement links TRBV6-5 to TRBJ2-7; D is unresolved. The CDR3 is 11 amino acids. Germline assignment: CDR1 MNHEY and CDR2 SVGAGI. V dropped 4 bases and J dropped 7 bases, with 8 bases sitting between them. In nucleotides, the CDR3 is TGTGCCAGCAGTTCTGGGTTGGAGCAGTACTTC. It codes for CASSSGLEQYF.

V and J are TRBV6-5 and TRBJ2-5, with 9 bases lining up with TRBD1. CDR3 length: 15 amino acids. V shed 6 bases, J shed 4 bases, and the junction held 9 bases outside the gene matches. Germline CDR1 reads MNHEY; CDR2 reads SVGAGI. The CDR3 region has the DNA TGTGCCAGCAGACCAAACAGGGGGCGGGGAGAGACCCAGTACTTC. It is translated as CASRPNRGRGETQYF.

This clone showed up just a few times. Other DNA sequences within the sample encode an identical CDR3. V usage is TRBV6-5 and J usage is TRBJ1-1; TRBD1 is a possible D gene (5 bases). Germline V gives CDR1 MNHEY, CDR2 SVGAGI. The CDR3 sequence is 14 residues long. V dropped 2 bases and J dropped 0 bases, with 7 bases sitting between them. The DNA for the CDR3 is TGTGCCAGCAGTTACGGGGGGATGAACACTGAAGCTTTCTTT. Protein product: CASSYGGMNTEAFF.

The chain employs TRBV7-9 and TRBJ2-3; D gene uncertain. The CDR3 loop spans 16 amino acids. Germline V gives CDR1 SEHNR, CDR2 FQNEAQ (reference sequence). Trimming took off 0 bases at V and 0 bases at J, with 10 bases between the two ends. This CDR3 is CASSLATTFSTDTQYF. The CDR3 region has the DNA TGTGCCAGCAGCTTAGCTACTACCTTTAGCACAGATACGCAGTATTTT.